A selection of T cell receptor beta chains follows, all from one sample in a study of T cell repertoires in cytomegalovirus infection. A single record per CDR3 protein comes from TCRdb applying MiXCR to the reads. The sample comprises about 830,000 distinct CDR3 sequences, 30% to 35% of which are singletons, and about an eighth rests with the top ten. Their antigens remain unidentified. Sequencing used cultured CD8+ T cells from PBMCs, obtained from culture after CMV antigen stimulation. The source is a human donor in good health (CMV status not recorded). Some clones in this sample may be carry-over from other donors' samples. The CDR3 runs from the conserved cysteine through the conserved F or W. The D gene is left open where the match is weak. Only some rows state a clone size, as once, few, many or a class for expanded clones.

DNA | CDR3 | size | J | D | V
TGCGCCAGCAGCCAAGACAGGAATTCACCCCTCCACTTT | CASSQDRNSPLHF | NA | TRBJ1-6 | NA | TRBV4-1
TGTGCCATTTCCGACACGGACAACACCGGGGAGCTGTTTTTT | CAISDTDNTGELFF | NA | TRBJ2-2 | NA | TRBV10-3
TGTGCCAATGACAAGGGTCCTCGAGGCTACACCTTC | CANDKGPRGYTF | NA | TRBJ1-2 | NA | TRBV7-6
TGTGCCAGCAGCTTAGGACAGGGTACCCACAATGAGCAGTTCTTC | CASSLGQGTHNEQFF | many | TRBJ2-1 | TRBD1 | TRBV7-6
TGTGCCAGCAGTTACCCATCTTCGGGGGGGCAGGTTGAGCAGTTCTTC | CASSYPSSGGQVEQFF | few | TRBJ2-1 | TRBD2 | TRBV6-5
TGTGCCAGCAGTGAAGCTGCCAGCGGGGGGTTCTACGAGCAGTACTTC | CASSEAASGGFYEQYF | NA | TRBJ2-7 | TRBD2 | TRBV6-1
TGTGCCAGCATCAATGGGAGGGGCAGAGATACGCAGTATTTT | CASINGRGRDTQYF | NA | TRBJ2-3 | TRBD2 | TRBV6-9
TGTGCCAGCAGCCCTGGGGGCTTCCTTTACAATGAGCAGTTCTTC | CASSPGGFLYNEQFF | once | TRBJ2-1 | NA | TRBV6-8
TGCGCCAGCAGCAGACACAGGGGGCGCGAACGAAACACTGAAGCTTTCTTT | CASSRHRGRERNTEAFF | NA | TRBJ1-1 | TRBD1 | TRBV5-1
TGTGCCAGCAGTGAAGGACAGGGAAATTTGGTTTATGGCTACACCTTC | CASSEGQGNLVYGYTF | NA | TRBJ1-2 | TRBD1 | TRBV2
TGTGCCAGCAGTACCGGACGAACGGACACCATATATTTT | CASSTGRTDTIYF | few | TRBJ1-3 | NA | TRBV6-5
TGTGCCAGCAGTTTGGACAGGTTCAATCAGCCCCAGCATTTT | CASSLDRFNQPQHF | NA | TRBJ1-5 | TRBD1 | TRBV27
TGTGCCAGCAGCCAAACCCCTAGCAGCACAGATACGCAGTATTTT | CASSQTPSSTDTQYF | few | TRBJ2-3 | NA | TRBV7-3
TGTGCCAGCAGCCTCAGGGAGACAGTTCCTCCCACAGATACGCAGTATTTT | CASSLRETVPPTDTQYF | NA | TRBJ2-3 | NA | TRBV5-4
TGTGCCAGCAGTGAGTACGGGACGGGTAATGAAAAACTGTTTTTT | CASSEYGTGNEKLFF | few | TRBJ1-4 | NA | TRBV25-1
TGCGCCAGCAGTCAAGAGTCCCGGGGGGGCGGCTACGAGCAGTACTTC | CASSQESRGGGYEQYF | NA | TRBJ2-7 | TRBD2 | TRBV23-1
TGCGCCAGCATCCTCGACAGGATCTTCACAGATACGCAGTATTTT | CASILDRIFTDTQYF | NA | TRBJ2-3 | NA | TRBV10-2
TGTGCCACCAGTCATAACGGGGAGCTGTTTTTT | CATSHNGELFF | NA | TRBJ2-2 | NA | TRBV24-1
TGTGCCAGCTCATCAATAAGGACAGGGCGCATGAACACTGAAGCTTTCTTT | CASSSIRTGRMNTEAFF | NA | TRBJ1-1 | TRBD1 | TRBV18
TGTGCCAGCAGCCAAGAGATCAGGGCGAACACTGAAGCTTTCTTT | CASSQEIRANTEAFF | NA | TRBJ1-1 | NA | TRBV4-2
TGTGCCAGCAGGCGTCCGGGACAGGGGGATGAAAAACTGTTTTTT | CASRRPGQGDEKLFF | few | TRBJ1-4 | TRBD1 | TRBV7-2
TGTGCCAGCACCATCATCCCCCCGGGCTACACCTTC | CASTIIPPGYTF | NA | TRBJ1-2 | NA | TRBV12-3/TRBV12-4
TGCAGCGTTGAAGCCGTGGGCAGGGGAAAAGAGACCCAGTACTTC | CSVEAVGRGKETQYF | NA | TRBJ2-5 | NA | TRBV29-1
TGTGCCAGCAGCTTAGCAAGCAGGAAGAACACCGGGGAGCTGTTTTTT | CASSLASRKNTGELFF | many | TRBJ2-2 | NA | TRBV7-8
TGTGCCAGCAGCTTAGGGGCAGGGGCCTATGGCTACACCTTC | CASSLGAGAYGYTF | many | TRBJ1-2 | NA | TRBV7-6
TGTGCCAGCAGTTTGCGGGCGCAGAATCACTACGAGCAGTACTTC | CASSLRAQNHYEQYF | many | TRBJ2-7 | NA | TRBV27
TGTGCCAGTATTGGGAGAACGGACAATGAGCAGTTCTTC | CASIGRTDNEQFF | few | TRBJ2-1 | NA | TRBV19
TGTGCCAGCAGCTTAGAGGGGTCTAGGGACGAGCAGTACTTC | CASSLEGSRDEQYF | NA | TRBJ2-7 | NA | TRBV7-9
TGTGCCAGCCCTTCGACCGGGGTTCCCCTTTTGGGCACTGAAGCTTTCTTT | CASPSTGVPLLGTEAFF | NA | TRBJ1-1 | NA | TRBV11-3
TGCGCCAGCAGCCAAGATCGGGTTAGCGGGACTAGCACAGATACGCAGTATTTT | CASSQDRVSGTSTDTQYF | few | TRBJ2-3 | TRBD2 | TRBV4-3
TGTGCCAGCAGTTTGGACAGCATATATAGCAATCAGCCCCAGCATTTT | CASSLDSIYSNQPQHF | NA | TRBJ1-5 | NA | TRBV12-3/TRBV12-4
TGCGCCAGCAGCTTGAGGGGCAGCGGGGGTGAATTTGGAGATACGCAGTATTTT | CASSLRGSGGEFGDTQYF | few | TRBJ2-3 | TRBD2 | TRBV5-1
TGTGCCAGCAGCACAGGGGGCACAGATACGCAGTATTTT | CASSTGGTDTQYF | many | TRBJ2-3 | TRBD1 | TRBV7-9
TGTGCCAGCAGCTCCTCCAAGGGTTTAGCTTTCTTT | CASSSSKGLAFF | many | TRBJ1-1 | NA | TRBV7-2
TGTGCCAGCAGCCCGGGTGGACAGGGGGCGGTTTATGCCAAACACCATTTT | CASSPGGQGAVYAKHHF | once | TRBJ1-5 | TRBD1 | TRBV5-5
TGTGCCAGCAGCAACAGGGGTGGTGACTATGGCTACACCTTC | CASSNRGGDYGYTF | once | TRBJ1-2 | TRBD1 | TRBV9
TGTGCCAGCAGTTACTCGCCCAGCTATGGCTACACCTTC | CASSYSPSYGYTF | NA | TRBJ1-2 | NA | TRBV6-5
TGTGCCAGCAGCTTAGCGGGGCTGGGGGGCTATGGCTACACCTTC | CASSLAGLGGYGYTF | many | TRBJ1-2 | NA | TRBV7-2
TGTGCCAGCAGCGTAGCGGGGGCTGGGTACAATGAGCAGTTCTTC | CASSVAGAGYNEQFF | NA | TRBJ2-1 | NA | TRBV9
TGCAGCGTTCAAGGGGAGAATCAGCCCCAGCATTTT | CSVQGENQPQHF | few | TRBJ1-5 | NA | TRBV29-1